This T cell receptor (beta chain) was found in a study of T cells in localized non-small cell lung cancer. The table lists this clone with a count of one. The CDR3 consists of 15 residues. V trimming: 4 bases; J trimming: 0 bases; junction bases outside the gene matches: 5. CDR1 and CDR2 (germline): SGHNT, YYREEE (reference sequence). Profiling relied on immunoSEQ multiplex PCR, and the TCRdb table lists in-frame clones only, not all of them. The sample holds roughly 84,000 clones, around 89% seen once. The source material was peripheral blood, sampled before any cancer treatment. The receptor comes from a woman aged 40-75 years with stage I squamous cell lung carcinoma. The chain combines TRBV5-4 with TRBJ1-2, with 8 nucleotides matching TRBD1. CDR3 nucleotides: TGTGCCAGCAGCCAAGAGGACAGGGCTAACTATGGCTACACCTTC. Translation: CASSQEDRANYGYTF. Complete variable domain (other parts from reference TRBV5-4 and TRBJ1-2): ETGVTQSPTHLIKTRGQQVTLRCSSQSGHNTVSWYQQALGQGPQFIFQYYREEENGRGNFPPRFSGLQFPNYSSELNVNALELDDSALYLCASSQEDRANYGYTFGSGTRLTVV.